These 31 T cell receptor beta chains originate from one sample sequenced in a study of regulatory T cells in long-lasting Graves disease. Time point given: newly diagnosed GD, antithyroid drugs for less than 3 months. Extracted RNA from PBMCs served as the source of the TCR library. Both iRepertoire HTBI primers and Arm-PCR of CDR3 regions were used to build the TCR beta libraries. TCRdb called the multiplex PCR reads again in MiXCR, with one record for every CDR3 protein. This sample has 300,000 to 450,000 distinct CDR3 sequences; about 16% occur once, and the top ten carry about a fifth. The sample consisted of peripheral blood mononuclear cells (PBMCs), taken at new diagnosis, from a patient treated with antithyroid drugs. Receptors originate from a female donor with Graves disease.

The chain carries TRBV15 and TRBJ2-1, with a weak D call TRBD2 (5 bases). Trimming cost V 8 bases and J 6 bases, with 8 bases left between them. CDR1 is LNHNV, CDR2 YYDKDF, per germline (reference sequence). The CDR3 runs 11 residues. CDR3 in amino acids: CATSAGNEQFF. In DNA, the CDR3 is TGTGCCACCTCCGCGGGCAATGAGCAGTTCTTC.

The chain links TRBV15 to TRBJ1-4, with 7 bases fitting TRBD1. Germline CDR1 and CDR2: LNHNV and YYDKDF (reference sequence). The length of the CDR3 is 18 residues. V lost 0 bases to trimming and J lost 0 bases; unmatched junction nucleotides: 7. DNA of the CDR3: TGTGCCACCAGCAGAGATGGGGGGACAGACGCAACTAATGAAAAACTGTTTTTT. This translates into CATSRDGGTDATNEKLFF.

This clonotype was recorded many times. The CDR3 nucleotides read TGTGCCCCGAGAGGGGGGACTGAAGCTTTCTTT. This codes for CAPRGGTEAFF. The J gene is TRBJ1-1, the V gene TRBV24-1; D is perhaps TRBD1 (6 bases). CDR1 is KGHDR and CDR2 is SFDVKD in the germline V gene. The CDR3 length is 11 residues. The germline V and J ends were trimmed by 12 bases and 5 bases, with 12 bases remaining between them.

To note about this clonotype: A clone one base away is much larger, so this may be a read error. The rearrangement uses TRBV11-3 and TRBJ2-2; perhaps TRBD2 as D (5 bases). Germline V lookup: CDR1 SGHNT, CDR2 YENEEA. The length of the CDR3 is 12 residues. The CDR3 region has the DNA TGTGCCAGCACCTCACCCCCCGGGGATCTGTTTTTT. It encodes CASTSPPGDLFF. The whole variable domain, filled in from reference TRBV11-3 and TRBJ2-2, reads EAGVVQSPRYKIIEKKQPVAFWCNPISGHNTLYWYLQNLGQGPELLIRYENEEAVDDSQLPKDRFSAERLKGVDSTLKIQPAELGDSAVYLCASTSPPGDLFFGEGSRLTVL.

A note on this clonotype: It is likely a read error: a sequence one base away is far more abundant. The final CDR3 position lacks the conserved phenylalanine or tryptophan, pointing to a likely read error. The rearrangement uses TRBV12-3 or TRBV12-4 and TRBJ2-1; 9 positions match TRBD2. The V and J ends lost 5 bases and 3 bases, in that order; junction bases with no gene match: 11. This CDR3 contains 17 residues. The CDR3 protein is CASSPEIAGDDYNEQFI. In nucleotides, the CDR3 is TGTGCCAGCAGTCCCGAAATAGCGGGGGACGACTACAATGAGCAGTTCATC.

This clonotype was counted a few times. This could be a read error, since a much larger clone is one nucleotide away. The genes are TRBV27 and TRBJ1-1; TRBD1 might be the D (6 bases). The CDR3 has 13 amino acids. The germline gives CDR1 MNHEY, CDR2 SMNVEV (reference sequence). V lost 2 bases and J 6 bases, leaving 10 bases between the germline ends. In DNA form, the CDR3 reads TGTGCCAGCAGTTTAGGGGGCCCCGCTGAAGCTTTCTTT. It is translated as CASSLGGPAEAFF.

This clonotype appeared many times. This sequence joins TRBV24-1 and TRBJ1-4; 7 bases fit TRBD1. J gave up 8 bases and V 4 bases, and 6 bases lay outside the gene matches. The CDR3 covers 14 residues. Germline CDR1 is KGHDR and CDR2 is SFDVKD. In nucleotides, the CDR3 is TGTGCCACCAGTGAGCCGGGACAGCCCGAAAAACTGTTTTTT. As protein: CATSEPGQPEKLFF.

J is TRBJ2-7 and V is TRBV12-3 or TRBV12-4; 7 nucleotides match TRBD1. V dropped 7 bases and J dropped 2; count of bases not matched to a gene: 5. This CDR3 region has 13 residues. For the CDR3, the DNA is TGTGCCAGCAATTCGGGACAGACCTACGAGCAGTACTTC. Translating gives CASNSGQTYEQYF.

The sample holds many counts of this clonotype. V and J are TRBV2 and TRBJ2-3; no clear D gene. Trimming took off 0 bases at V and 5 bases at J, with 12 bases between the two ends. CDR3 size: 15 residues. Per the germline V gene, CDR1 is SNHLY and CDR2 is FYNNEI. CDR3 coding DNA: TGTGCCAGCAGTGAAGCGCTGTATGTCCAAGATACGCAGTATTTT. Translated: CASSEALYVQDTQYF.

At least ten counts were recorded for this clonotype. V is TRBV28 and J is TRBJ2-7, with 11 bases lining up with TRBD2. The germline CDR1 and CDR2 sequences are MDHEN and SYDVKM. V lost 5 bases and J lost 5; bases outside the gene matches: 14. CDR3 size: 17 residues. DNA of the CDR3: TGTGCCAGCAGTACACCATTGGTGCTAGCGGGAGGTAACGAGCAGTACTTC. Its translation is CASSTPLVLAGGNEQYF.

This clonotype was seen at least ten times. This rearrangement joins TRBV7-9 to TRBJ2-1; 10 bases align to TRBD2. Germline CDR1 is SEHNR and CDR2 is FQNEAQ (reference sequence). V lost 4 bases to trimming and J lost 7 bases; unmatched junction nucleotides: 19. The CDR3 is 19 residues long. DNA for the CDR3: TGTGCCAGCAGCTACGTCGGGACTAGCGTAAAGGGAAGGGTTAATGAGCAGTTCTTC. Its protein product is CASSYVGTSVKGRVNEQFF. Drawing the rest from reference TRBV7-9 and TRBJ2-1, the complete variable domain is DTGVSQNPRHKITKRGQNVTFRCDPISEHNRLYWYRQTLGQGPEFLTYFQNEAQLEKSRLLSDRFSAERPKGSFSTLEIQRTEQGDSAMYLCASSYVGTSVKGRVNEQFFGPGTRLTVL.

This clonotype was observed at least ten times. The rearrangement uses TRBV11-2 and TRBJ2-1; the D gene could be TRBD1 or TRBD2 (5 bases each). CDR3 length equals 15 residues. Germline values: CDR1 SGHAT, CDR2 FQNNGV. V shed 4 bases and J shed 2 bases, with 12 bases lying between them. CDR3 DNA: TGTGCCAGCAGCTCCCTCCAGGGAGCCTACAATGAGCAGTTCTTC. Residues: CASSSLQGAYNEQFF.

This rearrangement joins TRBV4-3 to TRBJ2-1, with D unclear. V lost 1 base, J lost 8 bases, and 18 bases lay in between. CDR3 size: 16 residues. The germline V gene has CDR1 LGHNA and CDR2 YSLEER. The CDR3 DNA reads TGCGCCAGCAGCCAAGTAAAGGCGAAGTCCTCCGATGAGCAGTTCTTC. Protein sequence: CASSQVKAKSSDEQFF.

This clonotype appeared many times. An end of the junction does not agree with germline; a read error may underlie this. The genes are TRBV7-2 and TRBJ1-5; D unresolved. The CDR3 sequence is 13 residues long. CDR1 and CDR2 from the germline V gene are SGHTA and FQGNSA. The CDR3 nucleotides read TGCGCCAGCAGCCAAGACGATAATCAGCCCCAGCATTTT. Translation gives CASSQDDNQPQHF.

This chain uses TRBV9 with TRBJ1-2; TRBD1 matches at 8 bases. Per the germline V gene, CDR1 is SGDLS and CDR2 is YYNGEE. The V gene end was trimmed by 3 bases and the J gene end by 2 bases; junction bases not matched to a gene: 3. The CDR3 covers 14 residues. CDR3 bases: TGTGCCAGCAGCGCGGACAGGGCCAACTATGGCTACACCTTC. It codes for CASSADRANYGYTF.

Concerning this clonotype: A far bigger clonotype differs at one base, so this is likely a read error. V and J are TRBV27 and TRBJ2-3, with 7 bases fitting TRBD2. Germline V gives CDR1 MNHEY, CDR2 SMNVEV (reference sequence). The CDR3 is 16 amino acids. CDR3 amino acids: CASSPAGENEGDMQYF. CDR3 DNA sequence: TGTGCCAGCAGTCCTGCGGGGGAGAACGAGGGAGATATGCAGTATTTT.

This clonotype turned up a few times. Relative to the germline gene, one junction end is altered; a read error may explain this. The genes are TRBV12-5 and TRBJ2-2; perhaps TRBD2 as D (6 bases). The germline V gene encodes CDR1 LGHNT and CDR2 FRNRAP. The CDR3 is 17 residues long. The CDR3 bases are TGTGCTAGTGGTTTGGTACTGGGTAGCATGAACACCGGGGGGCTGTTTTTT. Its translation: CASGLVLGSMNTGGLFF.

The rearrangement links TRBV29-1 to TRBJ2-1, with unresolved D. The CDR3 contains 13 residues. V was pared by 0 bases and J by 11 bases, with 14 bases between. The germline V gene has CDR1 SQVTM and CDR2 ANQGSEA. CDR3 loop: CSVEDSALYKQFF. The CDR3 coding sequence is TGCAGCGTTGAAGATTCAGCTCTCTATAAGCAGTTCTTC.

This clonotype was seen repeatedly, ten times or more. The rearrangement joins TRBV12-3 or TRBV12-4 to TRBJ2-7; D is unresolved. The CDR3 loop spans 10 amino acids. Trimming took off 5 bases at V and 3 bases at J, with 2 bases between the two ends. The CDR3: CASSNYEQYF. CDR3 DNA: TGTGCCAGCAGTAACTACGAGCAGTACTTC.

In the case of this clonotype: With only one base between it and a far larger clone, this is likely a read error. The rearrangement links TRBV5-5 to TRBJ2-7; D is possibly TRBD1 or TRBD2 (6 bases each). Germline V CDR1 and CDR2: SGHKS, YYEKEE (reference sequence). The CDR3 is 15 amino acids. Here the CDR3 DNA reads TGTGCCAGCAGACTAGGGGGGAGCGGCTCCTACGAGCAGCACTTC. Protein sequence: CASRLGGSGSYEQHF.

A note on this clonotype: This may arise from a read error, as a much more abundant clone is one base away. V and J are TRBV27 and TRBJ2-6; TRBD1 matches at 8 bases. This CDR3 comprises 16 residues. Trimming cost V 3 bases and J 3 bases; bases outside gene matches: 4. CDR1 is MNHEY, CDR2 SMNVEV, per germline (reference sequence). The CDR3 DNA reads as TGTGCCAGCAGTTTGGCAGGGGGCTATGGGGCCAACGTCCTGACTTTC. Its protein product is CASSLAGGYGANVLTF.

The chain carries TRBV30 and TRBJ2-1; TRBD2 matches at 13 bases. The CDR3 loop spans 13 amino acids. Trimming took 7 bases from V and 7 from J; bases not matched to a gene: 4. The germline CDR1 and CDR2 sequences are GTSNPN and SVGIG (reference sequence). The CDR3 spells CAYQLAGGNEQFF. CDR3 sequence (DNA): TGTGCCTACCAACTAGCGGGAGGGAATGAGCAGTTCTTC.

This clonotype was found once. One end of the junction does not line up with germline, which may come from a read error. V is TRBV11-1 and J is TRBJ2-7, with 9 bases identical to TRBD1. This CDR3 comprises 15 residues. CDR1 and CDR2 (germline): SGHAT, FQDESV (reference sequence). In DNA, the CDR3 is TGCGCCAGCAGCCCGGGACAGGGAGACTCCTACGAGCAGTACTTC. This sequence encodes CASSPGQGDSYEQYF.

This chain uses TRBV20-1 with TRBJ1-1; D is undetermined. The CDR3 runs to 13 residues. Germline V gene data show CDR1 as DFQATT and CDR2 as SNEGSKA (reference sequence). The V end lost 6 bases, the J end lost 3 bases, and 14 bases lay between the germline ends. CDR3 bases: TGCAGTGCCCCGGCGCCCGGCCACACTGAAGCTTTCTTT. Its protein is CSAPAPGHTEAFF.

This chain uses TRBV11-2 with TRBJ2-3; D gene unclear. This CDR3 has 15 residues. Germline CDR1 and CDR2: SGHAT and FQNNGV. Trimming left V 1 base short and J 4 bases short, with 12 bases between. The CDR3 sequence is CASSLAGARADTQYF. The CDR3 nucleotides are TGTGCCAGCAGCTTAGCCGGAGCCCGGGCAGATACGCAGTATTTT.

This clonotype has just a few counts. The V gene is TRBV5-6, the J gene TRBJ2-5, with D uncertain. The CDR3 is 18 residues long. The V gene's germline CDR1 is SGHDT and CDR2 YYEEEE. V lost 1 base and J lost 0, with 19 bases in between. CDR3 residues: CASSLRGGLSPYQETQYF. DNA of the CDR3: TGTGCCAGCAGCTTGCGTGGTGGCCTCTCCCCTTACCAAGAGACCCAGTACTTC. Filled out from reference TRBV5-6 and TRBJ2-5, the complete variable domain reads DAGVTQSPTHLIKTRGQQVTLRCSPKSGHDTVSWYQQALGQGPQFIFQYYEEEERQRGNFPDRFSGHQFPNYSSELNVNALLLGDSALYLCASSLRGGLSPYQETQYFGPGTRLLVL.

The genes are TRBV5-4 and TRBJ1-4; 8 nucleotides agree with TRBD1. Unmatched junction bases numbered 5, after V lost 2 bases and J lost 2 bases. The length of the CDR3 is 16 residues. CDR1 is SGHNT, CDR2 YYREEE, per germline (reference sequence). The CDR3, as DNA: TGTGCCAGCAGCTTAGGACAGGGTGCCACTAATGAAAAACTGTTTTTT. This sequence encodes CASSLGQGATNEKLFF.

There are many counts of this clonotype. The rearrangement uses TRBV6-5 and TRBJ2-2; 8 positions match TRBD1. The junction had 4 bases not matched to a gene; V was cut back by 0 bases and J by 7 bases. There are 15 residues in the CDR3. CDR1 is MNHEY, CDR2 SVGAGI, per germline. The chain's CDR3 is CASSYSGTGIGELFF. CDR3 coding DNA: TGTGCCAGCAGTTACTCCGGGACAGGAATCGGGGAGCTGTTTTTT.

This clonotype was found a few times. J is TRBJ1-2 and V is TRBV5-1; 8 bases agree with TRBD1. CDR3 length equals 13 residues. Losses at the gene ends were 4 bases for V and 10 bases for J; bases not matched to a gene: 9. The V gene's germline CDR1 is SGHRS and CDR2 YFSETQ. CDR3 sequence (DNA): TGCGCCAGCAGCCGATCGGGACAGGCGGACTACACCTTC. Translating it yields CASSRSGQADYTF.

The genes are TRBV9 and TRBJ2-1; unclear D gene. The CDR3 covers 16 residues. V was cut by 2 bases and J by 0 bases, with 12 bases left in between. Germline-derived CDR1 and CDR2 are SGDLS and YYNGEE. For the CDR3, the DNA is TGTGCCAGCAGCGTCTTGGGCGGAACCTCCTACAATGAGCAGTTCTTC. Translated: CASSVLGGTSYNEQFF.

This clonotype showed up many times. The chain couples TRBV20-1 to TRBJ1-2; D call uncertain. CDR1 DFQATT and CDR2 SNEGSKA come from the germline V gene (reference sequence). V was clipped by 5 bases and J by 5 bases, with 15 bases between them. CDR3 length: 13 residues. This chain's CDR3 is CSAEDGKGYGYTF. CDR3 in DNA: TGCAGTGCTGAGGACGGCAAGGGTTATGGCTACACCTTC.